The 16 T cell receptor beta chains below all came from one sample that was sequenced in a study of response to subunit inactivated influenza vaccine. TCRdb redid the calling of the RT-PCR reads with MiXCR, one entry per CDR3 protein. The sample shows around 570,000 distinct CDR3 sequences, about 10% of them seen only once. The same data also contributed to another study, on T cells expressing NK-cell markers. From that second work: UMI-tagged 5'RACE template switching yielded the TCR beta cDNA.

The sequencing used PBMCs from blood, collected on the day of vaccination. The origin of the receptors is a man aged 45-65 years who received an inactivated influenza vaccine.

This clonotype was seen a handful of times. The chain uses TRBV10-3 and TRBJ2-7, with no clear D. Germline values: CDR1 ENHRY, CDR2 SYGVKD. V lost 0 bases, J lost 4 bases, and 10 bases lay in between. The CDR3 is made up of 14 amino acids. The CDR3 DNA reads TGTGCCATCAGTGAGTCCGGTAGGTCATACGAGCAGTACTTC. Its protein is CAISESGRSYEQYF.

In its sample, this clonotype was seen a few times. V usage is TRBV6-2 or TRBV6-3 and J usage is TRBJ2-7; D remains unclear. The CDR3 totals 14 residues. Germline V gene lookup returns CDR1 MNHEY and CDR2 SVGEGT. The germline V and J ends were trimmed by 5 bases and 2 bases, with 13 bases remaining between them. The CDR3: CASSTPRLTYEQYF. The CDR3 DNA reads as TGTGCCAGCAGTACCCCCCGACTGACCTACGAGCAGTACTTC.

This chain connects TRBV9 to TRBJ2-1; no reliable D call. This CDR3 has 14 residues. Per the germline V gene, CDR1 is SGDLS and CDR2 is YYNGEE. V was clipped by 1 base and J by 4 bases, with 9 bases between them. The CDR3, as DNA: TGTGCCAGCAGCGTACAACCGAGTTACAATGAGCAGTTCTTC. It codes for CASSVQPSYNEQFF.

A word on this clonotype: Germline and junction disagree at one end, which may indicate a read error. J is TRBJ1-1 and V is TRBV29-1; D not resolved. The germline V gene encodes CDR1 SQVTM and CDR2 ANQGSEA. This CDR3 comprises 13 residues. In DNA form, the CDR3 reads TGCAGCGTTGAAGATTCGGCCGGACGCTTCGTCCTCTTT. Translated: CSVEDSAGRFVLF.

This clonotype has a count of ten or more. V and J are TRBV4-2 and TRBJ2-2; perhaps TRBD2 as D (5 bases). Germline-derived CDR1 and CDR2 are LGHNA and YNFKEQ. CDR3 length equals 16 residues. Trimming took off 0 bases at V and 2 bases at J, with 10 bases between the two ends. In DNA, the CDR3 is TGTGCCAGCAGCCAAGATAGGACTGCTAACACCGGGGAGCTGTTTTTT. Translating it yields CASSQDRTANTGELFF.

This chain joins TRBV7-9 and TRBJ1-1; TRBD1 matches 9 bases. Germline CDR1 is SEHNR and CDR2 is FQNEAQ (reference sequence). This CDR3 region has 14 residues. J was trimmed by 6 bases and V by 6 bases; bases with no gene match: 8. The CDR3 nucleotides read TGTGCCAGCAGACCGGGACAGGGCGGATCTGAAGCTTTCTTT. Protein product: CASRPGQGGSEAFF.

This clonotype was picked up a small number of times. This sequence joins TRBV12-3 or TRBV12-4 and TRBJ1-3, with D unclear. With 3 bases removed from V and 0 bases from J, the gap between germline ends came to 9 bases. The CDR3 is 15 residues long. The CDR3 bases are TGTGCCAGCAGTTTTCTCGTTAGCTCTGGAAACACCATATATTTT. It codes for CASSFLVSSGNTIYF.

This clonotype was recorded a few times. The gene calls are TRBV12-3 or TRBV12-4 and TRBJ2-3, with 7 bases lining up with TRBD1. CDR3 length equals 16 residues. Trimming at V came to 6 bases and at J to 0 bases, leaving 9 bases not matched to a gene. CDR3: CASRGSRGSSTDTQYF. The CDR3 DNA sequence: TGTGCCAGCAGGGGGAGCAGGGGGTCTAGCACAGATACGCAGTATTTT.

This clonotype was seen only a few times. The rearrangement joins TRBV10-3 to TRBJ1-2, with TRBD1 as a possible D gene (5 bases). The V gene lost 0 bases and the J gene lost 4 bases, with 24 bases spanning the gap. The CDR3 extends over 19 amino acids. Germline values: CDR1 ENHRY, CDR2 SYGVKD. CDR3 in amino acids: CAISESGAFLGNSRYGYTF. The DNA for the CDR3 is TGTGCCATCAGTGAGTCAGGGGCGTTCCTAGGGAATTCACGCTATGGCTACACCTTC.

The chain uses TRBV5-1 and TRBJ2-7, with D possibly being TRBD2 (7 bases). Germline assignment: CDR1 SGHRS and CDR2 YFSETQ. The V end was cut by 4 bases, the J end by 1 base, with 15 bases between. The CDR3 runs to 15 residues. The CDR3 region is CASSRSGDISYEQYF. CDR3 sequence (DNA): TGCGCCAGCAGCCGGAGCGGGGACATTTCCTACGAGCAGTACTTC.

V gene TRBV25-1 combines with J gene TRBJ2-1; tentative D call: TRBD2 (6 bases). In germline, CDR1 is MGHDK, CDR2 SYGVNS. Trimming removed 6 bases from V and 1 base from J, with 7 bases in between. The CDR3 runs 13 residues. The CDR3 DNA is TGTGCCAGCAGGGGACTGTCCTACAATGAGCAGTTCTTC. Residues: CASRGLSYNEQFF.

This chain connects TRBV29-1 to TRBJ2-5; D is unclear. CDR3 length: 10 residues. Germline CDR1 reads SQVTM; CDR2 reads ANQGSEA. Trimming left V 5 bases short and J 4 bases short, with 5 bases between. CDR3 DNA: TGCAGCGTTTATTCAGAGACCCAGTACTTC. It encodes CSVYSETQYF.

The chain uses TRBV7-9 and TRBJ2-7; perhaps TRBD2 as D (6 bases). CDR1 and CDR2 from the germline V gene are SEHNR and FQNEAQ (reference sequence). The CDR3 consists of 13 residues. Trimming took 5 bases from V and 5 from J, leaving 13 bases between them. The CDR3 nucleotides read TGTGCCAGCAGCCGGGACTTGAACCACGAGCAGTACTTC. Translated: CASSRDLNHEQYF. Complete variable domain (other parts from reference TRBV7-9 and TRBJ2-7): DTGVSQNPRHKITKRGQNVTFRCDPISEHNRLYWYRQTLGQGPEFLTYFQNEAQLEKSRLLSDRFSAERPKGSFSTLEIQRTEQGDSAMYLCASSRDLNHEQYFGPGTRLTVT.

In its sample, this clonotype was seen a few times. The J gene is TRBJ2-5, the V gene TRBV5-1, with unresolved D. V gave up 0 bases and J gave up 2 bases, with 8 bases separating them. Germline lookup yields CDR1 SGHRS and CDR2 YFSETQ. The CDR3 extends over 14 amino acids. The CDR3 coding sequence is TGCGCCAGCAGCTTGGTGCGGTCGCAAGAGACCCAGTACTTC. It translates to CASSLVRSQETQYF.

This clonotype was counted ten times or more. This chain joins TRBV5-1 and TRBJ2-1; TRBD2 agrees at 7 bases. This CDR3 is built from 16 residues. V shed 0 bases, J shed 4 bases, and the junction held 7 bases outside the gene matches. Germline V gene sequence: CDR1 SGHRS, CDR2 YFSETQ. CDR3 region: CASSLEPGGGYNEQFF. The CDR3 region has the DNA TGCGCCAGCAGCTTGGAGCCTGGCGGGGGTTACAATGAGCAGTTCTTC.

This clonotype was seen a single time. The chain carries TRBV11-2 and TRBJ2-1; 9 nucleotides line up with TRBD1. The V segment lost 4 bases and the J segment 4 bases; nucleotides outside the gene matches: 8. The CDR3 sequence is 16 residues long. Germline V gene data show CDR1 as SGHAT and CDR2 as FQNNGV. The CDR3 reads CASSYHRGPTYNEQFF. The CDR3 DNA is TGTGCCAGCAGCTACCACAGGGGGCCGACGTACAATGAGCAGTTCTTC.